This TCR beta chain was found in a study of sequential checkpoint blockade in melanoma. As to treatment: randomized to nivolumab then ipilimumab (arm A) or the reverse (arm B). Patients had received no earlier DNA-damaging chemotherapy. Sorted cells were live CD3+CD8+, lacking CD19 and CD56, from PBMCs. Profiled with immunoSEQ multiplex PCR; TCRdb holds only in-frame clones, not every one. Counted here are about 20,000 clones, roughly 82% occurring once; the ten biggest clones make up about 51%. Germline V CDR1 and CDR2: MDHEN, SYDVKM. V was pared by 3 bases and J by 2 bases, with 14 bases between. This CDR3 spans 15 amino acids.

The specimen comprised CD8+ T cells sorted from blood (inferred from file names), sampled from a patient given nivolumab and ipilimumab in sequence. This clonotype originated in a human donor with melanoma. V and J are TRBV28 and TRBJ2-7, with D perhaps TRBD2 (6 bases). CDR3 nucleotides: TGTGCCAGCAGTTTTTCGGCTAGCGTAACCTACGAGCAGTACTTC. This encodes CASSFSASVTYEQYF.